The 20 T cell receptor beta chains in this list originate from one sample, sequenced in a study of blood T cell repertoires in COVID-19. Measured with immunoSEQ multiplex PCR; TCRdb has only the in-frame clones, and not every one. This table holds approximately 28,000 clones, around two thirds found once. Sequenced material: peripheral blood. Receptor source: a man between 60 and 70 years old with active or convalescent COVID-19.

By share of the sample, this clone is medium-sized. In DNA form, the CDR3 reads TGTGCCAGCAGCGTAGAAGTAACAGATTGGGGAGATGGCTACACCTTC. Translating gives CASSVEVTDWGDGYTF. V is TRBV9 and J is TRBJ1-2; no reliable D call. Germline V lookup: CDR1 SGDLS, CDR2 YYNGEE. CDR3 length: 16 amino acids. Trimming shortened V by 0 bases and J by 6 bases, and 18 bases separated the two germline ends.

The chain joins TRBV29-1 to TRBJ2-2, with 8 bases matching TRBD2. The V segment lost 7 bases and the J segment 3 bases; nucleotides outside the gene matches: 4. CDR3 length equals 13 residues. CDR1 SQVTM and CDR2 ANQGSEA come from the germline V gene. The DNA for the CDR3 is TGCAGCGGCGCGGGAGGCTACACCGGGGAGCTGTTTTTT. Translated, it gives CSGAGGYTGELFF.

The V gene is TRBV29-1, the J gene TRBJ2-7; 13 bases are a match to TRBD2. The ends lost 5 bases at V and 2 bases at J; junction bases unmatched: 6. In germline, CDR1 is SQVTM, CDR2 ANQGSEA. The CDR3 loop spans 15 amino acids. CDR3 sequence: CSVRTGTSGTYEQYF. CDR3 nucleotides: TGCAGCGTTCGAACCGGGACTAGCGGGACCTACGAGCAGTACTTC.

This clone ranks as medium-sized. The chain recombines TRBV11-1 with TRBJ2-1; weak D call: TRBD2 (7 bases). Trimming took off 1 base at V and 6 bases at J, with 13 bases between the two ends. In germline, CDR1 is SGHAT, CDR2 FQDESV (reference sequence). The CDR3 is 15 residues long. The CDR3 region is CASSLGTGGSNEQFF. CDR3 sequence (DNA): TGTGCCAGCAGCTTAGGGACGGGGGGCTCCAATGAGCAGTTCTTC. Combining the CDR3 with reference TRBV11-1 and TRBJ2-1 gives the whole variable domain EAEVAQSPRYKITEKSQAVAFWCDPISGHATLYWYRQILGQGPELLVQFQDESVVDDSQLPKDRFSAERLKGVDSTLKIQPAELGDSAMYLCASSLGTGGSNEQFFGPGTRLTVL.

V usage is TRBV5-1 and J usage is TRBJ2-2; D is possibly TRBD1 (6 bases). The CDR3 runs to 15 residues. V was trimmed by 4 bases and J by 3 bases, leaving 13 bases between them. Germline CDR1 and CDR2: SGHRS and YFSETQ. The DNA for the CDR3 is TGCGCCAGCAGCCCGGGGACATCCTACACCGGGGAGCTGTTTTTT. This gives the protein CASSPGTSYTGELFF. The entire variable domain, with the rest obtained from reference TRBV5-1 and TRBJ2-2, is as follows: KAGVTQTPRYLIKTRGQQVTLSCSPISGHRSVSWYQQTPGQGLQFLFEYFSETQRNKGNFPGRFSGRQFSNSRSEMNVSTLELGDSALYLCASSPGTSYTGELFFGEGSRLTVL.

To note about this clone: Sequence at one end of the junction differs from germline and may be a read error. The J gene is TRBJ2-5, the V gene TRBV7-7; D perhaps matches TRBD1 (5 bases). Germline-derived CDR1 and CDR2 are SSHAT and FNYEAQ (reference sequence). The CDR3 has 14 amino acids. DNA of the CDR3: TGTGCTAGCAGCTCCCGGCCTAATCAGGGGACCCAGTACTTC. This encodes CASSSRPNQGTQYF.

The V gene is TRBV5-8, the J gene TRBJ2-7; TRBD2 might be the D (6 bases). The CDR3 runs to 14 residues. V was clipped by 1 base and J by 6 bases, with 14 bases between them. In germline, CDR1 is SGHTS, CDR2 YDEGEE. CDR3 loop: CASSLSGLTGEQYF. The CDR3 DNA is TGTGCCAGCAGCTTGTCTGGACTAACCGGCGAGCAGTACTTC. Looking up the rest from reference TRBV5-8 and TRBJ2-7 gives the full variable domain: EAGVTQSPTHLIKTRGQQATLRCSPISGHTSVYWYQQALGLGLQFLLWYDEGEERNRGNFPPRFSGRQFPNYSSELNVNALELEDSALYLCASSLSGLTGEQYFGPGTRLTVT.

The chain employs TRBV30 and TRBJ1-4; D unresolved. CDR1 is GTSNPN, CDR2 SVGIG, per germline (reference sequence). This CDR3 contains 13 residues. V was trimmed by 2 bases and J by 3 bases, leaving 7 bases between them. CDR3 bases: TGTGCCTGGAGTTCAGGTTCTAATGAAAAACTGTTTTTT. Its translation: CAWSSGSNEKLFF.

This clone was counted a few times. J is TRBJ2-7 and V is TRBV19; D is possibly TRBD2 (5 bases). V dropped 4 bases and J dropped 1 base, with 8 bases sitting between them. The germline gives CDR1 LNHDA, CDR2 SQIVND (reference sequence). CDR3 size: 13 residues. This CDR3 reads CASSTSGSYEQYF. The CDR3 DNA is TGTGCCAGTAGTACATCGGGGTCCTACGAGCAGTACTTC.

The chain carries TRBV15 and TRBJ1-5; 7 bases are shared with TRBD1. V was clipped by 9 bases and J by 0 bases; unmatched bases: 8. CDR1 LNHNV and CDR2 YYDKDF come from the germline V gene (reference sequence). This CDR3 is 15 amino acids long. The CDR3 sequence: CATAQGGYSNQPQHF. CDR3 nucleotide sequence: TGTGCCACTGCTCAGGGGGGCTATAGCAATCAGCCCCAGCATTTT.

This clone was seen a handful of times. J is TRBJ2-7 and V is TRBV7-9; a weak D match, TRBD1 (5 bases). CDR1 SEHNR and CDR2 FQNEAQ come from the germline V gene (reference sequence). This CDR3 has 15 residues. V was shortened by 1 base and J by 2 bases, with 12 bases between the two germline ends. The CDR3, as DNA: TGTGCCAGCAGCTTAGTCCAGGGATTCACCTACGAGCAGTACTTC. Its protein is CASSLVQGFTYEQYF.

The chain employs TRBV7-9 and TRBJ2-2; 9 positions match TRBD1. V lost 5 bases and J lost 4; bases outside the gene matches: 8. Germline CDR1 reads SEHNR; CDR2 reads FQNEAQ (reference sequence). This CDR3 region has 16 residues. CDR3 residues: CASSPDRGVGTGELFF. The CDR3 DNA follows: TGTGCCAGCAGCCCGGACAGGGGAGTGGGCACCGGGGAGCTGTTTTTT.

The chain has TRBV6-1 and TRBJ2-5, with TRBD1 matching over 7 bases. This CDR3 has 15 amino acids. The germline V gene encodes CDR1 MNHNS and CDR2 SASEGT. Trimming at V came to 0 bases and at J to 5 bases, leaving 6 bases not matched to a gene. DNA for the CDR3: TGTGCCAGCAGTGAAGCTAACAGGGGCCATGAGACCCAGTACTTC. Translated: CASSEANRGHETQYF.

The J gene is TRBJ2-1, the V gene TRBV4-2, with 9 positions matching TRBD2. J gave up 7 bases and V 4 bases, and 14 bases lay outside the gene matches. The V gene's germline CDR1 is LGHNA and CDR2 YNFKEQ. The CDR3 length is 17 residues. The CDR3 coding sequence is TGTGCCAGCAGCCTACGGGACGCGGGAGGGATGAGAAATGAGCAGTTCTTC. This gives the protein CASSLRDAGGMRNEQFF.

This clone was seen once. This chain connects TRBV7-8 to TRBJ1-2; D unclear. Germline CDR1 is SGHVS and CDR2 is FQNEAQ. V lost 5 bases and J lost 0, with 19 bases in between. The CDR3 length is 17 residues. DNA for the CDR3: TGTGCCAGCAGCGGTAGGCTAACAGCATTTCCTAACTATGGCTACACCTTC. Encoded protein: CASSGRLTAFPNYGYTF.

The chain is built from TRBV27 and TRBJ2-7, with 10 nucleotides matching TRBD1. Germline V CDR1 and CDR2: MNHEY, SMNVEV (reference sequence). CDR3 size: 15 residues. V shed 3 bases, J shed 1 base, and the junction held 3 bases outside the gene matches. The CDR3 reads CASSLRGQGSYEQYF. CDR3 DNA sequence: TGTGCCAGCAGTTTGAGGGGACAGGGGTCCTACGAGCAGTACTTC.

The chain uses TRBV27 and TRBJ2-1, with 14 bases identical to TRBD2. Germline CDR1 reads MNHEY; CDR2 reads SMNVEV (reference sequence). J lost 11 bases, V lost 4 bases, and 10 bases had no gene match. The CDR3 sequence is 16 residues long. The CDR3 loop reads CASSSRPGLAGVQQFF. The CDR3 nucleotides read TGTGCCAGCAGTTCCCGACCGGGACTAGCGGGAGTACAGCAGTTCTTC.

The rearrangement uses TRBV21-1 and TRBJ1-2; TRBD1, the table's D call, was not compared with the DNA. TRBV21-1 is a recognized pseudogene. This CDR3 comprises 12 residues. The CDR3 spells CASKEGADGYTF. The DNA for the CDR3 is TGTGCCAGCAAGGAGGGGGCGGATGGCTACACCTTC.

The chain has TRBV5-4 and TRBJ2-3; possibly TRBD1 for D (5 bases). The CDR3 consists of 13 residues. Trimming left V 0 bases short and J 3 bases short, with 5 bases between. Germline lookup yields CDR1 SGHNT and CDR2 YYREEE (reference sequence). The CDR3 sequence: CASSLDRTDTQYF. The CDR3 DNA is TGTGCCAGCAGCTTGGACAGGACAGATACGCAGTATTTT.

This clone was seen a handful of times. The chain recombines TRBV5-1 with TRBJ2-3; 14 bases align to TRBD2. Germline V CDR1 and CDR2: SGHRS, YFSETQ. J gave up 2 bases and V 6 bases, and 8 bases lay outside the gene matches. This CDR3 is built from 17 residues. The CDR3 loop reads CASTGLAGALTTDTQYF. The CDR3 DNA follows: TGCGCCAGCACGGGACTAGCGGGGGCCCTAACCACAGATACGCAGTATTTT.